These T cell receptor beta chains were read from a single sample in a study of T cell responses to AZD1222 COVID-19 vaccine. Produced via immunoSEQ multiplex PCR; TCRdb's table is partial and in-frame only. The data contain approximately 100,000 clones, around 91% of them seen just once; the ten biggest clones take up 15% to 20%. Sequencing used peripheral blood, obtained on day 0 of AZD1222 vaccination. All receptors derive from an adult in good health. Both conserved end residues are part of each CDR3. The D gene is left open where the match is weak. Only part of the rows carry a size: once, few, many, or a class if the clone is expanded.

>.|few|TRBV5-4|TRBJ2-7
CASSLEGLTYEQYF
TGTGCCAGCAGCTTGGAGGGCCTAACCTACGAGCAGTACTTC
>.|.|TRBV7-8|TRBJ1-1
CASSRRAVNTEAFF
TGTGCCAGCAGCCGACGGGCGGTGAACACTGAAGCTTTCTTT
>.|.|TRBV6-5|TRBJ2-3
CASSRDRTDTQYF
TGTGCCAGCAGCCGCGATAGGACAGATACGCAGTATTTT
>.|once|TRBV7-9|TRBJ2-7
CASSLEARSSYEQYF
TGTGCCAGCAGCTTAGAAGCCAGGAGCTCCTACGAGCAGTACTTC
>TRBD1|.|TRBV28|TRBJ1-1
CASSLGEDRTNTEAFF
TGTGCCAGCAGTTTGGGAGAGGACAGGACGAACACTGAAGCTTTCTTT
>.|.|TRBV20-1|TRBJ2-7
CSASLVGSSYEQYF
TGCAGTGCTAGTCTAGTGGGCTCCTCCTACGAGCAGTACTTC
>.|.|TRBV6-5|TRBJ1-2
CASIVFEDGYTF
TGTGCCAGCATAGTTTTTGAGGATGGCTACACCTTC
>TRBD1|.|TRBV27|TRBJ1-5
CASRGTAQGNQPQHF
TGTGCCAGCAGGGGGACAGCCCAAGGGAATCAGCCCCAGCATTTT
>.|.|TRBV6-1|TRBJ1-5
CASSEWKENQPQHF
TGTGCCAGCAGTGAATGGAAAGAGAATCAGCCCCAGCATTTT
>.|.|TRBV12-3/TRBV12-4|TRBJ1-2
CASSMSGSYGYTF
TGTGCCAGCAGCATGAGCGGTTCCTATGGCTACACCTTC
>.|.|TRBV2|TRBJ1-6
CASYRQSSYNSPLHF
TGTGCCAGCTACAGGCAGAGCTCCTATAATTCACCCCTCCACTTT
>.|.|TRBV9|TRBJ1-2
CASSVGPYGYTF
TGTGCCAGCAGCGTAGGGCCCTATGGCTACACCTTC
>.|few|TRBV19|TRBJ1-5
CASQMVGQPQHF
TGTGCCAGTCAAATGGTCGGTCAGCCCCAGCATTTT
>.|.|TRBV5-6|TRBJ1-3
CASSPARGSPSGNTIYF
TGTGCCAGCAGCCCGGCGAGGGGGTCTCCCTCTGGAAACACCATATATTTT
>TRBD1|few|TRBV2|TRBJ2-7
CASLARDRDYEQYF
TGTGCCAGCCTTGCGAGGGACAGGGATTACGAGCAGTACTTC
>.|.|TRBV5-5|TRBJ2-2
CASSSLTRGNTGELFF
TGTGCCAGCAGCTCGCTGACTAGGGGAAACACCGGGGAGCTGTTTTTT
>TRBD1|.|TRBV18|TRBJ2-3
CASSPAFLWGQLITDTQYF
TGTGCCAGCTCACCAGCATTTCTGTGGGGACAGCTTATCACAGATACGCAGTATTTT
>.|once|TRBV14|TRBJ2-7
CASSPAWSAYEQYF
TGTGCCAGCAGCCCCGCTTGGAGCGCCTACGAGCAGTACTTC
>.|.|TRBV11-2|TRBJ1-1
CAGGRADTEAFF
TGTGCCGGTGGGAGGGCTGACACTGAAGCTTTCTTT
>.|.|TRBV19|TRBJ1-1
CASSIVRGTEAFF
TGTGCCAGTAGTATTGTCAGGGGCACTGAAGCTTTCTTT
>TRBD1|.|TRBV10-1|TRBJ2-3
CASSEFPGQGSTDTQYF
TGCGCCAGCAGTGAGTTCCCGGGACAGGGTAGCACAGATACGCAGTATTTT
>.|.|TRBV2|TRBJ1-1
CASSVTDYTEAFF
TGTGCCAGCAGTGTGACAGACTACACTGAAGCTTTCTTT